The text below deals with one TCR beta chain. Its antigen is not identified. Researchers collected approximately 9.5 milliliters of peripheral blood from every single donor. RNA extraction gave at least 5 micrograms of total RNA per sample. This sample was taken from a study of blood T cells in healthy people across ages. Whole-study findings and limits: Long-lived donors had more naive CD4+ cells and higher diversity than aged donors.

Primers used in a second PCR of about 7 to 12 cycles were a sample-barcoded 5' primer and a J-beta primer mix. In TCRdb, the 5' RACE reads were re-called with MiXCR into one record per CDR3 protein. The table shows hundreds of thousands of distinct CDR3 sequences, with under 70% occurring only once. CDR3 length: 14 residues. The ends were cut back, 6 bases at V and 5 bases at J, with 16 bases in the middle. Germline assignment: CDR1 SNHLY and CDR2 FYNNEI. The sequence was obtained from a man aged 55-75 years in good health. The material sequenced was blood. The chain carries TRBV2 and TRBJ1-2; D might be TRBD1 (6 bases). CDR3 amino acids: CASSEGRGQYGYTF. The CDR3 region has the DNA TGTGCCAGCAGCGAGGGCCGGGGGCAATATGGCTACACCTTC.